This T cell receptor (beta chain) derives from a study of CD8+CD57+ T cells in acquired aplastic anemia. Study-wide context: The mean DNA yield obtained from sorted CD4+ and CD8+ cells came to around 3 ug.

This CDR3 has 15 residues. V lost 10 bases and J 0 bases, leaving 16 bases between the germline ends. Germline V gives CDR1 MNHEY, CDR2 SVGEGT. This clonotype was recorded at least ten times. Its antigen is unidentified. Study outcomes and limitations: Comparison of patients with controls identified roughly 27 shared CD8+ CDR3 sequences.

TCR beta VDJ and CDR3 profiles were obtained from a genomic DNA template. One entry per CDR3 protein results from TCRdb running MiXCR on the reads. The sample has 200,000 or so distinct CDR3 sequences; 55% to 70% are singletons. This clonotype was sampled from a human donor with severe aplastic anemia or a healthy control (not recorded which). The chain has TRBV6-2 or TRBV6-3 and TRBJ2-1; tentative D call: TRBD1 (5 bases). The sequencing input was sorted CD4+, CD8+, or CD8+CD57+ T cells (not recorded which) from PBMCs. The CDR3: CATEDIYGSYNEQFF. The CDR3 region has the DNA TGTGCCACCGAGGACATCTACGGCTCCTACAATGAGCAGTTCTTC.